A single TCR beta chain is shown here with its context. Its target is not known. Mismatch with germline at one junction end may stem from a read error. RNA was extracted from bulk tissue without any cell sorting. This non-tumor lung sample came from over 3 cm beyond the tumor edge. Between August and November 2014, newly diagnosed, chemotherapy-naive lung cancer patients underwent thoracic surgery in China. A modified ARM-PCR protocol with three rounds of nested PCR amplified TCRbeta. TCRdb passed the multiplex PCR reads through MiXCR, listing each CDR3 protein once. The table records some 95,000 distinct CDR3 sequences, around three quarters of them present only once. This sample is part of a study of tumor and adjacent non-tumor tissue in lung cancer. Study-level background: There were 12 adenocarcinoma, a couple of squamous cell carcinoma and 1 small cell lung cancer cases. Stage I to III disease affected approximately 11 men and 5 women aged roughly 31 to 76. Study-level points and caveats: Normal lung showed higher cumulative top 100 clone frequency than tumor.

The CDR3 length is 12 residues. Germline V gives CDR1 ENHRY, CDR2 SYGVKD. The sequence came from a man aged 55 to 69 with small cell lung cancer. The chain has TRBV10-3 and TRBJ2-5, with D uncertain. Sequencing used distant non-tumor lung tissue. The CDR3 loop reads CAISRYQEAQHF. For the CDR3, the DNA is TGTGCCATCAGCCGGTACCAAGAGGCCCAGCACTTC.